The sequence of this TCR beta chain was determined in a study of T cell clonotyping in hematopoietic cell transplantation. The V gene's germline CDR1 is SGHRS and CDR2 YFSETQ. Trimming removed 6 bases from V and 6 bases from J; junction bases left unmatched: 7. The CDR3 runs to 14 residues. For this clone: The antigen is not known.

Points from the study as a whole: At the given depth, recipient repertoires were over 95% de novo clonotypes. Graft donor and pretransplant recipient Inverse Simpson Index values predicted broader posttransplant TCR diversity. Recipient TCR diversity dropped after transplant; expanded clonotypes rose from day 30 to 180. Without cell sorting, CD4 versus CD8 contributions remain unresolved.

The repertoire was sequenced with immunoSEQ multiplex PCR; TCRdb's copy has only in-frame clones and lacks some. The table records 10,000 to 15,000 clones, about 91% of them present only once. The genes are TRBV5-1 and TRBJ2-2; 8 bases align to TRBD1. Sequenced sample: peripheral blood mononuclear cells. The sequence was collected from a human donor who either received an allogeneic hematopoietic cell transplant for a myeloid malignancy or was a related donor (not recorded which). Some clones in this sample may be carry-over from other donors' samples. The DNA for the CDR3 is TGCGCCAGCAACCACGGGACAGGCCCCGGGGAGCTGTTTTTT. The encoded protein is CASNHGTGPGELFF.